These T cell receptor beta chains were read from a single sample in a study of post-analysis software for immune sequencing data. MiXCR, run by TCRdb on the PCR reads, gives a single entry per CDR3 protein. The table records over 700,000 distinct CDR3 sequences, just under 30% of them present only once. The material sequenced was blood. All receptors derive from a girl between 5 and 17 years old with multiple sclerosis. CDR3s include the opening cysteine and the closing phenylalanine or tryptophan. The D gene is left open where the match is weak. Rows may omit the clone size; those that give it use once, few, many or a size class.

cdr3_nt	cdr3_aa	j_call	clone_size	cdr3_length	d_call	v_call
TGCAGCGACGTACTAGCGGGAGGCACAGATACGCAGTATTTT	CSDVLAGGTDTQYF	TRBJ2-3	many	14	TRBD2	TRBV29-1
TGTGCCAGCAGCCACGGGGGGCAGCAAGAGACCCAGTACTTC	CASSHGGQQETQYF	TRBJ2-5	few	14	-	TRBV11-2
TGTGCCAGCAGTGAATTTCCAGGGGGAAAACTGTTTTTT	CASSEFPGGKLFF	TRBJ1-4	few	13	TRBD1	TRBV2
TGCAGCGTGAACCGGGACGGCTACGAGCAGTACTTC	CSVNRDGYEQYF	TRBJ2-7	-	12	-	TRBV29-1
TGCGCCAGCAGCCAAGAAGGAAGCGGGACCTACGAGCAGTACTTC	CASSQEGSGTYEQYF	TRBJ2-7	few	15	TRBD2	TRBV4-3
TGTGCCAGCTCACCACTGGACAGGGACCACGAGCAGTACTTC	CASSPLDRDHEQYF	TRBJ2-7	few	14	TRBD1	TRBV18
TGTGCCAGCAGCTTTCGGGGCATCTCCTACAATGAGCAGTTCTTC	CASSFRGISYNEQFF	TRBJ2-1	-	15	-	TRBV5-6
TGCAGCGTTTATTTCGTGGTTGGCACCGGGGAGCTGTTTTTT	CSVYFVVGTGELFF	TRBJ2-2	once	14	-	TRBV29-1
TGTGCCAGCAGCTCCGGGACTAGCGGGAGTTGGTCCTACGAGCAGTACTTC	CASSSGTSGSWSYEQYF	TRBJ2-7	-	17	TRBD2	TRBV5-8
TGTGCCAGCAGTTTTTTAGTGACTGAAGCTTTCTTT	CASSFLVTEAFF	TRBJ1-1	-	12	-	TRBV28
TGTGCCAGCAGGCGGCGGGAAGGGGTTCGTAATTCACCCCTCCACTTT	CASRRREGVRNSPLHF	TRBJ1-6	few	16	-	TRBV6-1
TGTGCCAGCAGACTTAGCGGGGCGCCGGGAGATACGCAGTATTTT	CASRLSGAPGDTQYF	TRBJ2-3	-	15	TRBD2	TRBV27
TGTGCCAGCAGTTACTCGTCCCCGCTCGCCTCGGAAAAACTGTTTTTT	CASSYSSPLASEKLFF	TRBJ1-4	-	16	-	TRBV6-5
TGCGCCAGCAGCCATGGACAGGGGGCGCTCGGCTATGGCTACACCTTC	CASSHGQGALGYGYTF	TRBJ1-2	-	16	TRBD1	TRBV4-1